Sequencing of this T cell receptor beta chain was carried out in a study of control samples from healthy donors and cancer patients (dated by TCRdb to the early 2020s). The protocol used for the library was the immunoSEQ multiplex PCR assay. TCRdb holds this immuneACCESS table with in-frame rearrangements only. Some clones are missing; in checked studies, unresolved V genes explain under half, and the rest has no known cause. In this sample the table shows roughly 74,000 clones, 85% to 95% of which occur a single time. Approximately 4.8% of the sample is taken by the ten largest. The junction carries 15 bases between V and J, which are trimmed by 4 bases and 5 bases respectively. The cysteine opens and the phenylalanine closes a CDR3 of 15 amino acids. Here the CDR3 DNA is all that survives: 45 bases in frame from base 1. In the germline V gene, CDR1 corresponds to SGDLS and CDR2 to YYNGEE. As regards this clone: Its antigen is not yet known. Per-nucleotide qualities are absent, and no much larger clonotype sits a single base away.

This sequence originates from a woman younger than 35 in good health. The sequence joins TRBV9 to TRBJ1-4; a tentative D match to TRBD1 spans 5 bases. Sequences were obtained from blood. In nucleotides, the sequence is TGTGCCAGCAGCAATGGGAACAGGCCCAATGAAAAACTGTTTTTT. It translates as CASSNGNRPNEKLFF.